This TCR beta chain derives from a study of long-term antiretroviral therapy in people with HIV. Germline CDR1 is MNHEY and CDR2 is SMNVEV (reference sequence). V trimming: 6 bases; J trimming: 5 bases; junction bases outside the gene matches: 8. CDR3 length: 14 residues. Sequencing relied on immunoSEQ assay v3.0, run at survey level. Profiling relied on immunoSEQ multiplex PCR, and the TCRdb table lists in-frame clones only, not all of them. The sample has approximately 31,000 clones, 70% to 90% seen once; the top ten hold 13%. The sample in question was unsorted PBMCs, obtained 1.1 years after starting antiretroviral therapy. The TCR sequence derives from a man aged 18-30 years with HIV. The V call is TRBV27, the J call TRBJ2-7, with 9 nucleotides matching TRBD1. The DNA of the CDR3 is TGTGCCAGCAGCCCCGGGACAGGGTTTAACGAGCAGTACTTC. Translating gives CASSPGTGFNEQYF.